Listed here is a single T cell receptor beta chain. In the source study's methods: Amplified reference gene primers provided the basis for estimating nucleated cell counts. Profiling relied on immunoSEQ multiplex PCR, and the TCRdb table lists in-frame clones only, not all of them. The DNA was the basis for D and trimming; V, J and clone size are from that table. The sample lists hundreds of thousands of clones, more than 70% occurring once. The data derive from a study of blood T cell repertoires in COVID-19. Turning to the study itself: Some COVID-19 samples were acute and others convalescent; all came from the United States, Italy and Spain.

CDR3 size: 13 residues. Germline CDR1 and CDR2: SGHNT and YENEEA. V was trimmed by 2 bases and J by 6 bases, leaving 10 bases between them. Sequenced input: peripheral blood. This receptor was taken from a woman aged 45-59 years with acute or convalescent COVID-19. The rearrangement joins TRBV11-3 to TRBJ1-1, with D unclear. CDR3 region: CASSLRSGAEAFF. As DNA, the CDR3 is TGTGCCAGCAGCTTAAGATCAGGCGCTGAAGCTTTCTTT. The complete variable domain, with remaining parts taken from reference TRBV11-3 and TRBJ1-1, reads EAGVVQSPRYKIIEKKQPVAFWCNPISGHNTLYWYLQNLGQGPELLIRYENEEAVDDSQLPKDRFSAERLKGVDSTLKIQPAELGDSAVYLCASSLRSGAEAFFGQGTRLTVV.